Shown below are 20 T cell receptor beta chains from a single sample sequenced in a study of blood T cell repertoires in COVID-19. TCRdb keeps only in-frame clones here, not all; method: immunoSEQ multiplex PCR. The data contain 200,000 to 300,000 clones, 86% of them singletons. The sample taken for sequencing was peripheral blood. The receptors come from a man between 60 and 75 years old with acute or convalescent COVID-19.

This chain uses TRBV29-1 with TRBJ1-2; D ambiguous. This CDR3 is built from 12 residues. Trimming took off 4 bases at V and 4 bases at J, with 10 bases between the two ends. CDR1 is SQVTM and CDR2 is ANQGSEA in the germline V gene. CDR3 loop: CSVGVTSYGYTF. Here the CDR3 DNA reads TGCAGCGTTGGCGTCACCTCCTATGGCTACACCTTC.

The chain links TRBV5-1 to TRBJ2-3; TRBD1 might be the D (5 bases). The ends were cut back, 4 bases at V and 1 base at J, with 16 bases in the middle. The CDR3 consists of 16 residues. Germline V gene data show CDR1 as SGHRS and CDR2 as YFSETQ. CDR3 bases: TGCGCCAGCAGCCCGATGACAGCTCAAGGCACAGATACGCAGTATTTT. Translating gives CASSPMTAQGTDTQYF.

The chain couples TRBV3-1 (or the pseudogene TRBV3-2) to TRBJ1-6; D unresolved. CDR3 size: 14 residues. CDR1 is LGHDT, CDR2 YNNKEL, per germline (reference sequence). Trimming stripped 1 base from V and 13 bases from J, with 14 bases between. DNA of the CDR3: TGTGCCAGCAGCCAAGGCACGGAGGAGTTCCCCCTCCACTTT. Translating it yields CASSQGTEEFPLHF.

The chain is built from TRBV19 and TRBJ1-5; D is undetermined. Germline V gene lookup returns CDR1 LNHDA and CDR2 SQIVND (reference sequence). V lost 3 bases, J lost 7 bases, and 10 bases lay in between. The CDR3 loop spans 13 amino acids. CDR3 loop: CASSMRALQPQHF. In DNA, the CDR3 is TGTGCCAGTAGTATGCGGGCCTTACAGCCCCAGCATTTT.

The chain joins TRBV6-5 to TRBJ1-5; D perhaps matches TRBD1 (5 bases). Looked up from germline, CDR1 is MNHEY and CDR2 is SVGAGI. The CDR3 runs to 15 residues. Trimming pared 6 bases from V and 0 bases from J, leaving 12 bases between. The CDR3, as DNA: TGTGCCAGCAGCCCCGGACACGGTAGCAATCAGCCCCAGCATTTT. Translating it yields CASSPGHGSNQPQHF.

This chain connects TRBV30 to TRBJ2-7; 7 bases line up with TRBD1. The germline CDR1 and CDR2 sequences are GTSNPN and SVGIG (reference sequence). This CDR3 has 13 amino acids. V dropped 4 bases and J dropped 7; count of bases not matched to a gene: 10. The CDR3 nucleotides are TGTGCCTGGACCCGGACAGGTTGGCAAGAGCAGTACTTC. Translation gives CAWTRTGWQEQYF.

Written as DNA, the CDR3 is TGTGCCAGCAGCCCGTCGGCCGCCAAGGAGGTAGCCTATATCAATGAGCAGTTCTTC. It codes for CASSPSAAKEVAYINEQFF. The chain has TRBV7-8 and TRBJ2-1; weak D call: TRBD2 (5 bases). Trimming removed 5 bases at V and 6 bases at J, with 29 bases between. This CDR3 comprises 19 residues. Germline V gene sequence: CDR1 SGHVS, CDR2 FQNEAQ.

This rearrangement joins TRBV27 to TRBJ1-1; 7 bases line up with TRBD1. CDR1 and CDR2 (germline): MNHEY, SMNVEV (reference sequence). This CDR3 has 16 amino acids. V trimming: 5 bases; J trimming: 3 bases; junction bases outside the gene matches: 12. For the CDR3, the DNA is TGTGCCAGCAGTCAGATAGCAGGGGGTCCTTACACTGAAGCTTTCTTT. Translation gives CASSQIAGGPYTEAFF.

The V and J genes are TRBV6-2 or TRBV6-3 and TRBJ1-4, with TRBD1 matching over 7 bases. V was clipped by 0 bases and J by 4 bases; unmatched bases: 17. Looked up from germline, CDR1 is MNHEY and CDR2 is SVGEGT. The CDR3 loop spans 20 amino acids. Here the CDR3 reads CASSYSIPATWTGNNEKLFF. The DNA of the CDR3 is TGTGCCAGCAGTTACTCCATTCCTGCGACCTGGACAGGCAATAATGAAAAACTGTTTTTT.

The chain combines TRBV29-1 with TRBJ1-4; the D is unclear. CDR3 length: 15 amino acids. Trimming removed 5 bases from V and 8 bases from J, with 21 bases in between. Germline V gene sequence: CDR1 SQVTM, CDR2 ANQGSEA. The CDR3 DNA is TGCAGCGTTTCCCCATCGCGGGCGGTGGGGGAAAAACTGTTTTTT. Translating gives CSVSPSRAVGEKLFF.

In DNA form, the CDR3 reads TGTGCCAGCAGCCCGTTTAGGGATACTACAGGGGTGCCAGATGAAAAACTGTTTTTT. Translated, it gives CASSPFRDTTGVPDEKLFF. The chain employs TRBV7-2 and TRBJ1-4; 7 bases align to TRBD1. This CDR3 has 19 amino acids. Germline loops: CDR1 SGHTA, CDR2 FQGNSA. Germline trimming cut 5 bases from V and 6 bases from J; bases unmatched to any gene: 21.

The chain employs TRBV5-5 and TRBJ2-1; TRBD2 might be the D (5 bases). CDR1 and CDR2 from the germline V gene are SGHKS and YYEKEE (reference sequence). The CDR3 loop spans 15 amino acids. Trimming took off 4 bases at V and 5 bases at J, with 16 bases between the two ends. The CDR3, as DNA: TGTGCCAGCAGCCTACTAGGCGGGCCCGACAATGAGCAGTTCTTC. Residues: CASSLLGGPDNEQFF.

The gene calls are TRBV27 and TRBJ2-5; TRBD1 matches 10 bases. This CDR3 has 14 amino acids. Germline V CDR1 and CDR2: MNHEY, SMNVEV (reference sequence). Trimming took 6 bases from V and 5 from J; bases not matched to a gene: 6. The CDR3, as DNA: TGTGCCAGCAGCGACAGGGGGCCGGATGAGACCCAGTACTTC. As protein: CASSDRGPDETQYF.

J is TRBJ2-3 and V is TRBV19; 13 bases are shared with TRBD2. V trimming: 3 bases; J trimming: 3 bases; junction bases outside the gene matches: 6. Germline CDR1 and CDR2: LNHDA and SQIVND (reference sequence). This CDR3 contains 17 residues. The CDR3 DNA reads TGTGCCAGTAGTATTACGGGGACTAGCGGGAATACAGATACGCAGTATTTT. Its protein is CASSITGTSGNTDTQYF.

The chain uses TRBV7-9 and TRBJ1-1, with D uncertain. This CDR3 comprises 13 residues. CDR1 and CDR2 from the germline V gene are SEHNR and FQNEAQ (reference sequence). The V end lost 5 bases, the J end lost 0 bases, and 7 bases lay between the germline ends. CDR3: CASSPTLNTEAFF. As DNA, the CDR3 is TGTGCCAGCAGCCCCACTCTGAACACTGAAGCTTTCTTT.

This chain uses TRBV10-3 with TRBJ1-1, with TRBD1 matching 9 bases. The CDR3 runs 16 residues. The V and J ends lost 3 bases and 0 bases, in that order; junction bases with no gene match: 5. Per germline, CDR1 ENHRY and CDR2 SYGVKD. CDR3 sequence: CAISDGTGSMNTEAFF. The CDR3, as DNA: TGTGCCATCAGTGATGGGACAGGGAGCATGAACACTGAAGCTTTCTTT.

The chain couples TRBV5-4 to TRBJ2-7; D perhaps matches TRBD1 (5 bases). V gave up 1 base and J gave up 6 bases, with 11 bases separating them. The length of the CDR3 is 13 residues. Germline V CDR1 and CDR2: SGHNT, YYREEE (reference sequence). Here the CDR3 DNA reads TGTGCCAGCAGCTTGACAGGTTCGGTCGAGCAGTACTTC. Translated: CASSLTGSVEQYF.

The table lists this clone with a count of one. The V gene is TRBV7-2, the J gene TRBJ2-7, with TRBD2 identical over 7 bases. CDR3 length equals 14 residues. From germline, CDR1 is SGHTA and CDR2 FQGNSA. Unmatched junction bases numbered 8, after V lost 6 bases and J lost 3 bases. This CDR3 is CASRGWEGRYEQYF. DNA of the CDR3: TGTGCCAGCAGGGGGTGGGAGGGCCGCTACGAGCAGTACTTC.

The V gene is TRBV13, the J gene TRBJ2-7; 8 bases are shared with TRBD1. This CDR3 has 16 amino acids. V was pared by 6 bases and J by 3 bases, with 13 bases of the junction left unmatched. The germline V gene encodes CDR1 PRHDT and CDR2 FYEKMQ (reference sequence). CDR3 nucleotide sequence: TGTGCCAGCAGATCAAACAGACGACAGGGGAACTACGAGCAGTACTTC. It specifies CASRSNRRQGNYEQYF.

The chain couples TRBV11-2 to TRBJ2-3; TRBD2 aligns across 8 bases. Germline CDR1 is SGHAT and CDR2 is FQNNGV. V dropped 1 base and J dropped 4; count of bases not matched to a gene: 10. The CDR3 has 17 amino acids. The CDR3 coding sequence is TGTGCCAGCAGCTTAGTAGGGGCTAGCGGGCATCCAGATACGCAGTATTTT. This encodes CASSLVGASGHPDTQYF.